What follows are 20 T cell receptor beta chains derived from one specimen sequenced in a study of blood T cell repertoires in COVID-19 (dated by TCRdb to about 2020). The library was prepared using the immunoSEQ multiplex PCR assay. TCRdb took over this immuneACCESS table, retaining in-frame rearrangements with V and J assigned. Such tables are incomplete; in checked studies, under half of the missing clones stem from an unresolved V gene, and the remainder is unexplained. Here the sample has around 500,000 clones; about 85% occur a single time. Of the sample, just over 8% is held by the ten largest clones. Sequencing was performed on PBMCs or T cells enriched from blood (not recorded which). Receptor source: a woman aged 55-69 years who had recovered from COVID-19.

This chain joins TRBV20-1 and TRBJ2-1; tentative D call: TRBD1 (5 bases). V was pared by 3 bases and J by 5 bases, with 11 bases between. The germline gives CDR1 DFQATT, CDR2 SNEGSKA (reference sequence). The length of the CDR3 is 13 residues. The CDR3 loop is CSASVGPDNEQFF. CDR3 DNA: TGCAGTGCTAGTGTGGGGCCAGACAATGAGCAGTTCTTC.

The CDR3 bases are TGTGCCAGCAGCTTGGCTAGCGGGGGGGCCGGCTACAATGAGCAGTTCTTC. This encodes CASSLASGGAGYNEQFF. V usage is TRBV5-4 and J usage is TRBJ2-1, with 12 bases matching TRBD2. Germline values: CDR1 SGHNT, CDR2 YYREEE (reference sequence). V shed 0 bases, J shed 3 bases, and the junction held 4 bases outside the gene matches. The CDR3 extends over 17 amino acids.

V gene TRBV30 combines with J gene TRBJ2-7; possibly TRBD1 for D (5 bases). Germline V gene data show CDR1 as GTSNPN and CDR2 as SVGIG (reference sequence). CDR3 length: 13 amino acids. Trimming shortened V by 3 bases and J by 2 bases, and 11 bases separated the two germline ends. CDR3 in amino acids: CAWSRQGPYEQYF. The CDR3, as DNA: TGTGCCTGGAGCCGTCAGGGTCCCTACGAGCAGTACTTC.

This clone appeared once. The rearrangement uses TRBV2 and TRBJ2-3; tentative D call: TRBD1 (6 bases). The V end was cut by 7 bases, the J end by 2 bases, with 13 bases between. Germline V gene data show CDR1 as SNHLY and CDR2 as FYNNEI. The CDR3 runs to 14 residues. Written as DNA, the CDR3 is TGTGCCAGCATTAGACAGGAGACCACAGATACGCAGTATTTT. Translation: CASIRQETTDTQYF.

The J gene is TRBJ2-2, the V gene TRBV2; maybe TRBD2 (6 bases). V shed 5 bases and J shed 6 bases, with 16 bases lying between them. This CDR3 has 15 amino acids. CDR1 is SNHLY and CDR2 is FYNNEI in the germline V gene. CDR3 sequence (DNA): TGTGCCAGCAGTCCGACTAGTAAGGGAGCCGGGGAGCTGTTTTTT. Protein: CASSPTSKGAGELFF.

The rearrangement joins TRBV6-5 to TRBJ2-2; D unclear. CDR1 and CDR2 from the germline V gene are MNHEY and SVGAGI. Trimming pared 3 bases from V and 8 bases from J, leaving 7 bases between. The CDR3 is 12 residues long. CDR3 sequence: CASSYTRGELFF. The CDR3 DNA is TGTGCCAGCAGTTATACACGTGGGGAGCTGTTTTTT.

The V call is TRBV5-4, the J call TRBJ1-4; D is perhaps TRBD1 (6 bases). The V end was cut by 4 bases, the J end by 3 bases, with 16 bases between. Germline V gives CDR1 SGHNT, CDR2 YYREEE (reference sequence). The CDR3 totals 16 residues. The CDR3 spells CASSSRGGKANEKLFF. The CDR3 DNA is TGTGCCAGCAGCAGCAGGGGAGGGAAGGCTAATGAAAAACTGTTTTTT.

This clone came up a few times. This chain uses TRBV2 with TRBJ1-1; D gene ambiguous. CDR1 and CDR2 (germline): SNHLY, FYNNEI. The ends were cut back, 7 bases at V and 7 bases at J, with 10 bases in the middle. This CDR3 spans 11 amino acids. DNA of the CDR3: TGTGCCAGCACCTTTCACAGTGAAGCTTTCTTT. Translated: CASTFHSEAFF.

The chain recombines TRBV4-1 with TRBJ2-7, with 7 positions matching TRBD1. The length of the CDR3 is 14 residues. The germline gives CDR1 MGHRA, CDR2 YSYEKL. The V segment lost 4 bases and the J segment 3 bases; nucleotides outside the gene matches: 6. The CDR3 region has the DNA TGCGCCAGCAGCCGGACCTGGGACAGCTACGAGCAGTACGTC. This gives the protein CASSRTWDSYEQYV.

V and J are TRBV12-3 or TRBV12-4 and TRBJ1-3; no reliable D call. Trimming cost V 3 bases and J 6 bases, with 9 bases left between them. The CDR3 sequence is 13 residues long. The CDR3 reads CASSLRSLNTIYF. The CDR3 DNA sequence: TGTGCCAGCAGTTTGCGAAGTTTAAACACCATATATTTT.

This chain uses TRBV24-1 with TRBJ2-3, with 10 bases aligning to TRBD2. After removal of 4 bases from V and 1 base from J, the junction contained 7 bases not matched to a gene. The germline V gene has CDR1 KGHDR and CDR2 SFDVKD. The CDR3 is made up of 17 amino acids. The CDR3 protein is CATSDRTSGRRTDTQYF. The CDR3 nucleotides are TGTGCCACCAGTGACCGGACTAGCGGAAGACGCACAGATACGCAGTATTTT.

This chain joins TRBV27 and TRBJ1-2, with 9 nucleotides matching TRBD1. Germline values: CDR1 MNHEY, CDR2 SMNVEV (reference sequence). V lost 5 bases, J lost 8 bases, and 6 bases stayed unmatched. The CDR3 is 13 residues long. CDR3 residues: CASSRTGEGGYTF. In DNA form, the CDR3 reads TGTGCCAGCAGTCGGACAGGGGAGGGGGGCTACACCTTC.

This chain connects TRBV2 to TRBJ1-1; 10 bases map to TRBD1. This CDR3 has 16 amino acids. The germline CDR1 and CDR2 sequences are SNHLY and FYNNEI. Trimming cost V 6 bases and J 2 bases; bases outside gene matches: 9. The CDR3 DNA follows: TGTGCCAGCAGATTTGGGACAGGGGCCCTAAACACTGAAGCTTTCTTT. Its translation: CASRFGTGALNTEAFF.

The rearrangement links TRBV5-1 to TRBJ1-3; no reliable D call. Germline V gene sequence: CDR1 SGHRS, CDR2 YFSETQ. Trimming took 0 bases from V and 4 from J, leaving 14 bases between them. The CDR3 spans 16 residues. The chain's CDR3 is CASSLAPGLRGNTIYF. For the CDR3, the DNA is TGCGCCAGCAGCTTGGCCCCCGGACTACGGGGAAACACCATATATTTT. The complete variable domain, with remaining parts taken from reference TRBV5-1 and TRBJ1-3, reads KAGVTQTPRYLIKTRGQQVTLSCSPISGHRSVSWYQQTPGQGLQFLFEYFSETQRNKGNFPGRFSGRQFSNSRSEMNVSTLELGDSALYLCASSLAPGLRGNTIYFGEGSWLTVV.

V is TRBV6-1 and J is TRBJ2-7; D gene uncertain. CDR3 length equals 12 residues. Trimming shortened V by 3 bases and J by 0 bases, and 3 bases separated the two germline ends. Germline V CDR1 and CDR2: MNHNS, SASEGT. The CDR3 nucleotides read TGTGCCAGCAGTGAGCGCTCCTACGAGCAGTACGTC. This encodes CASSERSYEQYV.

The chain employs TRBV18 and TRBJ2-2, with D tentatively TRBD1 (6 bases). CDR1 KGHSH and CDR2 LQKENI come from the germline V gene. Trimming removed 1 base at V and 4 bases at J, with 13 bases between. The CDR3 length is 16 residues. The CDR3 DNA sequence: TGTGCCAGCTCACCACGGGCAGGGGTAATCACCGGGGAGCTGTTTTTT. This translates into CASSPRAGVITGELFF.

This chain joins TRBV4-1 and TRBJ1-6; D may be TRBD1 (6 bases). Germline-derived CDR1 and CDR2 are MGHRA and YSYEKL. Trimming removed 1 base at V and 5 bases at J, with 15 bases between. CDR3 size: 17 residues. The DNA for the CDR3 is TGCGCCAGCAGCCAAGTTCCTGGACAGATGAATAATTCACCCCTCCACTTT. Protein: CASSQVPGQMNNSPLHF.

This sequence joins TRBV24-1 and TRBJ2-3; 7 bases line up with TRBD1. The V gene end was trimmed by 4 bases and the J gene end by 1 base; junction bases not matched to a gene: 4. Per the germline V gene, CDR1 is KGHDR and CDR2 is SFDVKD. The CDR3 runs 15 residues. Here the CDR3 DNA reads TGTGCCACCAGTGACAGGGGGTCTGGCACAGATACGCAGTATTTT. It codes for CATSDRGSGTDTQYF.

This rearrangement joins TRBV13 to TRBJ2-7, with D possibly being TRBD1 (5 bases). The CDR3 is 15 amino acids. The germline gives CDR1 PRHDT, CDR2 FYEKMQ (reference sequence). With 2 bases removed from V and 2 bases from J, the gap between germline ends came to 13 bases. This CDR3 reads CASSLRRDLPYEQYF. For the CDR3, the DNA is TGTGCCAGCAGCTTACGCAGGGATCTCCCCTACGAGCAGTACTTC. Using reference TRBV13 and TRBJ2-7 for the parts outside the CDR3, the full variable domain is AAGVIQSPRHLIKEKRETATLKCYPIPRHDTVYWYQQGPGQDPQFLISFYEKMQSDKGSIPDRFSAQQFSDYHSELNMSSLELGDSALYFCASSLRRDLPYEQYFGPGTRLTVT.

This sequence joins TRBV11-3 and TRBJ1-1; 7 bases align to TRBD1. The CDR3 sequence is 11 residues long. Looked up from germline, CDR1 is SGHNT and CDR2 is YENEEA. V shed 4 bases and J 8 bases; nucleotides not matched to a gene: 1. The CDR3 reads CASSSTGEAFF. In DNA, the CDR3 is TGTGCCAGCAGCTCGACAGGGGAAGCTTTCTTT.